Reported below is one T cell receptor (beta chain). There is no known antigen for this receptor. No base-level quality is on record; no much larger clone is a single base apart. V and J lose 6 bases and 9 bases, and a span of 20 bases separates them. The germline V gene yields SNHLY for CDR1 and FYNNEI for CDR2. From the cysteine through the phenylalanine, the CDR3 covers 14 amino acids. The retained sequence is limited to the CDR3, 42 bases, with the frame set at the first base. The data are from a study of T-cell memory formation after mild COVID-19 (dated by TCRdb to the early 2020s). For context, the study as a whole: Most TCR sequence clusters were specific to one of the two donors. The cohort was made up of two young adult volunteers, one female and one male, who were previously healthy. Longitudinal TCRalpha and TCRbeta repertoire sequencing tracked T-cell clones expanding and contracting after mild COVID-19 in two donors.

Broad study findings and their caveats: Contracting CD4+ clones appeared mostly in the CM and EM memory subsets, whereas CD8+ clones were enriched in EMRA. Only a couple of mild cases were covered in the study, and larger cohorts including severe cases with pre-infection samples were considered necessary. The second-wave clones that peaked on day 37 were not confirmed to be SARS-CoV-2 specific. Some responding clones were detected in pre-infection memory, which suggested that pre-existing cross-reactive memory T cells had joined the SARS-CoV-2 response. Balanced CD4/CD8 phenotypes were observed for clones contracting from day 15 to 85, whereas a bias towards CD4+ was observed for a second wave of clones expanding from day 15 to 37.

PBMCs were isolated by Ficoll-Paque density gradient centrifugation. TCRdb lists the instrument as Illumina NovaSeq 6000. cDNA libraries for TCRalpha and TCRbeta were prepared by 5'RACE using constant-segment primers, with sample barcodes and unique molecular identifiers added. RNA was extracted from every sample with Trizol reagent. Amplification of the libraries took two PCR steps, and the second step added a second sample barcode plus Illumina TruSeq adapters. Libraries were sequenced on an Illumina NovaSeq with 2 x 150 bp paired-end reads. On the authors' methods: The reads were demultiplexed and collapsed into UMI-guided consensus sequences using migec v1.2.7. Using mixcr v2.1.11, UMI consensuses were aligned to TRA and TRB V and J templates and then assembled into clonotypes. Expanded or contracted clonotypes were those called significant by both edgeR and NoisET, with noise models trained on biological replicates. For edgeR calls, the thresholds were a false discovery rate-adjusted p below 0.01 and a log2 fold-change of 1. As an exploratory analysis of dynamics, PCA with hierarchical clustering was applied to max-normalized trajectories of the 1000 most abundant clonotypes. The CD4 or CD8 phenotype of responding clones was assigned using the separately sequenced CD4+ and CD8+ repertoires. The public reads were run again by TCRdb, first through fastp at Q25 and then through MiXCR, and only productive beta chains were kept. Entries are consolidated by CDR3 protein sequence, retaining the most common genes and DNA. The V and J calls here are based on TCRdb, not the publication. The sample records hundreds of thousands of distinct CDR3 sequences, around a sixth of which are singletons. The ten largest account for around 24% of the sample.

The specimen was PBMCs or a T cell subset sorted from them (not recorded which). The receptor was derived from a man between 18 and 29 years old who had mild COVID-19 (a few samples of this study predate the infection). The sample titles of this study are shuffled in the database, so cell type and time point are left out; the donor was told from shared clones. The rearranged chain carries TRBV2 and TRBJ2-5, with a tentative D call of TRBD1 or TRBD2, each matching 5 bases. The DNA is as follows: TGTGCCAGCAGGAGGGGACCGGCGAGTGGGGCCCAGTACTTC. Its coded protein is CASRRGPASGAQYF.